This T cell receptor beta chain appears in the sequencing data of a study of blood T cell repertoires in COVID-19 (TCRdb year 2020). In terms of the full investigation: Collaborator samples came from the United States, Italy and Spain and covered acute and convalescent phases of COVID-19. Subjects who had been exposed to COVID-19, were actively infected with it, or had recovered from it provided the deeply sampled blood TCRbeta repertoires that made up the dataset. Where available, HLA class I and class II types were taken from metadata supplied by the sample provider and were not determined by assay-based typing. A de-identified subject ID, COVID-19 status, age in years and sex were almost always included in the sample metadata. The prospective study material was composed of cDNA or gDNA derived from T cells, B-cell-depleted T cells, or PBMCs. The samples were drawn from the first 160 participants of the ongoing ImmuneRACE study and from roughly 1,300 subjects provided by 6 global collaborators. The repertoires were made available in a free public database intended to serve as a resource for research on the immune response to SARS-CoV-2. Results and caveats for the whole study, not just this receptor: How much clinical and demographic metadata was included differed by source and by participant, and the metadata was provided uncurated.

This clone has more than one count but fewer than ten. What this receptor recognizes is not known. No base qualities exist here, and no much larger clone lies one base off it. The CDR3 runs 12 residues from the cysteine to the phenylalanine. Solely the CDR3 DNA is kept, with 36 bases framed from the first base. Trimming at the junction amounts to 6 bases on V and 1 base on J, and the germline ends lie 6 bases apart. CDR1 and CDR2 are read off the germline V gene as ENHRY and SYGVKD. Participants in the prospective study were enrolled through a virtual design, were aged roughly 18 to 100 years, and lived in 24 United States geographic areas. Cohort assignment in the prospective study relied on participant-reported clinical history from a screening survey and a study questionnaire. Each participant in the prospective study had whole blood, serum and a nasopharyngeal or oropharyngeal swab collected by mobile phlebotomists. Additional blood draws and questionnaires over an approximately two-month period could optionally be provided by prospective study participants. Before DNA extraction, blood samples from the prospective study were shipped at room temperature or frozen.

TCRbeta CDR3 regions were amplified from genomic DNA by means of the immunoSEQ Assay, a bias-controlled multiplex PCR. On the study's bioinformatics: The number of nucleated cells in each sample was estimated by amplification of reference gene primers within the assay. Sequence reads were collapsed and filtered to measure the absolute abundance of every unique TCRbeta CDR3 rearrangement. For each sample, productive Simpson clonality was calculated by taking the square root of Simpson's diversity index across productive rearrangements. In TCRdb, the immuneACCESS table is reduced to in-frame sequences with V and J assigned. These tables do not hold every clone; where another copy was compared, an unresolved V gene accounts for under half, and the others remain unexplained. V and J calls and clone size are as listed in that table; D and trimming were resolved from the DNA. Here the sample has approximately 260,000 clones; approximately 88% occur a single time. Roughly 1.2% of the sample lies in the top ten.

The chain joins TRBV10-3 to TRBJ1-1; a tentative D match to TRBD1 spans 6 bases. Material for sequencing was PBMCs or T cells enriched from blood (not recorded which). This clonotype originated in a woman aged 40-49 years with acute COVID-19. The CDR3 reads as follows: CAIRQGNTEAFF. The DNA is TGTGCCATCAGACAGGGGAACACTGAAGCTTTCTTT.